The source of this TCR beta chain is a study of beta chain features in type 1 diabetes. Study context: Age, gender and cell yields were alike across patients and healthy donors.

Details on this clone: The target antigen is unknown.

General study points: Equally in patients and controls, shorter templates might have been favored by PCR.

Expressed TCRB transcripts got sequenced, as all isolated RNA was reverse transcribed. This table comes from immunoSEQ multiplex PCR, and its TCRdb copy is limited to in-frame clones, with some not included. Among 330,000 or so clones listed, 11% to 15% were seen once. The J segment lost 3 bases and the V segment lost 6 bases, leaving 12 bases of the junction unmatched. The CDR3 spans 15 residues. The germline CDR1 and CDR2 sequences are SQVTM and ANQGSEA. V usage is TRBV29-1 and J usage is TRBJ2-7; the match to TRBD1 covers 9 bases. Sample: central memory CD4+ T cells from blood. This receptor was identified in a man aged 30 to 45 in good health. For the CDR3, the DNA is TGCAGCGTGCCCGGGGGACAGGGAGAGTACTACGAGCAGTACGTC. Encoded protein: CSVPGGQGEYYEQYV.